This T cell receptor beta chain is from a study of cytomegalovirus exposure and HLA in healthy donors. Study-wide findings and caveats: Being productive about 87% or about 30% of the time was typical of most TCR beta V segments in an earlier analysis.

PCR was performed using 60 Vbeta and 13 Jbeta primers. Here immunoSEQ multiplex PCR was the method, and the copy in TCRdb shows in-frame clones only, minus some. This sample has approximately 200,000 clones; over 75% occur once, and the top ten carry 0.098%. A note on this clone: Its antigen remains unknown.

The germline V and J ends were trimmed by 2 bases and 5 bases, with 10 bases remaining between them. This CDR3 has 15 amino acids. Germline CDR1 and CDR2: SGHAT and FQNNGV. The rearrangement joins TRBV11-2 to TRBJ1-6, with no clear D. Material for sequencing was PBMCs. The clonotype comes from a boy aged 2-15 years in good health and CMV-seronegative. CDR3 in DNA: TGTGCCAGCAGCTTAAGCGGCGCGAATAATTCACCCCTCCACTTT. Protein product: CASSLSGANNSPLHF.